Below are 7 T cell receptor beta chains sequenced from a single sample in a study of T cell repertoires in cytomegalovirus infection. TCRdb itself ran the reads through MiXCR, one entry per CDR3 protein. The data contain around 740,000 distinct CDR3 sequences, approximately 34% of them seen just once; the ten biggest clones take up around 2.8%. Sample: PBMCs. These receptors all come from a human donor in good health (CMV status not recorded). Some clones in this sample may be carry-over from other donors' samples.

The genes are TRBV4-1 and TRBJ1-1; D is perhaps TRBD1 (5 bases). V was pared by 0 bases and J by 1 base, with 12 bases between. The CDR3 runs 16 residues. Germline CDR1 MGHRA, CDR2 YSYEKL. CDR3 sequence (DNA): TGCGCCAGCAGCCAAGATAGGGGTGTTCGGAACACTGAAGCTTTCTTT. It is translated as CASSQDRGVRNTEAFF.

The rearrangement joins TRBV28 to TRBJ2-1; TRBD2 matches 11 bases. The V gene's germline CDR1 is MDHEN and CDR2 SYDVKM. This CDR3 spans 16 amino acids. V lost 6 bases, J lost 1 base, and 5 bases stayed unmatched. For the CDR3, the DNA is TGTGCCAGCAGACTAGCGGGAGCCGGATCCTACAATGAGCAGTTCTTC. This encodes CASRLAGAGSYNEQFF.

The chain has TRBV12-3 or TRBV12-4 and TRBJ2-2; possible D gene TRBD2, 6 bases. This CDR3 spans 16 amino acids. The V end was cut by 3 bases, the J end by 7 bases, with 18 bases between. This CDR3 is CASSLWRVEHGGELFF. CDR3 in DNA: TGTGCCAGCAGTTTGTGGAGGGTGGAACACGGCGGGGAGCTGTTTTTT.

This chain joins TRBV27 and TRBJ1-6; D is undetermined. This CDR3 spans 17 amino acids. Germline V gives CDR1 MNHEY, CDR2 SMNVEV (reference sequence). Trimming stripped 5 bases from V and 0 bases from J, with 14 bases between. CDR3 residues: CASSPETRSSYNSPLHF. CDR3 in DNA: TGTGCCAGCAGTCCGGAGACCAGGAGCTCCTATAATTCACCCCTCCACTTT.

V gene TRBV6-5 combines with J gene TRBJ2-1; the match to TRBD2 covers 9 bases. V shed 6 bases, J shed 1 base, and the junction held 13 bases outside the gene matches. The CDR3 runs to 18 residues. Per germline, CDR1 MNHEY and CDR2 SVGAGI. The CDR3 protein is CASSRSFLAGVSYNEQFF. CDR3 sequence (DNA): TGTGCCAGCAGCCGATCCTTCTTAGCGGGAGTATCCTACAATGAGCAGTTCTTC.

The chain has TRBV29-1 and TRBJ1-2; D perhaps matches TRBD1 (5 bases). This CDR3 has 13 residues. Trimming cost V 4 bases and J 3 bases, with 12 bases left between them. CDR1 and CDR2 from the germline V gene are SQVTM and ANQGSEA. The DNA for the CDR3 is TGCAGCGTTGCAGGGTTGGGGGACTATGGCTACACCTTC. Its protein product is CSVAGLGDYGYTF. Filled out from reference TRBV29-1 and TRBJ1-2, the complete variable domain reads SAVISQKPSRDICQRGTSLTIQCQVDSQVTMMFWYRQQPGQSLTLIATANQGSEATYESGFVIDKFPISRPNLTFSTLTVSNMSPEDSSIYLCSVAGLGDYGYTFGSGTRLTVV.

This clonotype has only a few counts. This chain uses TRBV11-2 with TRBJ2-5, with D maybe TRBD2 (5 bases). The CDR3 is made up of 15 amino acids. Germline CDR1 and CDR2: SGHAT and FQNNGV. V was shortened by 0 bases and J by 5 bases, with 13 bases between the two germline ends. As DNA, the CDR3 is TGTGCCAGCAGCTTAGATTGGACCTCGGGGGAGACCCAGTACTTC. Protein: CASSLDWTSGETQYF. The full variable domain, with the rest looked up from reference TRBV11-2 and TRBJ2-5, is EAGVAQSPRYKIIEKRQSVAFWCNPISGHATLYWYQQILGQGPKLLIQFQNNGVVDDSQLPKDRFSAERLKGVDSTLKIQPAKLEDSAVYLCASSLDWTSGETQYFGPGTRLLVL.